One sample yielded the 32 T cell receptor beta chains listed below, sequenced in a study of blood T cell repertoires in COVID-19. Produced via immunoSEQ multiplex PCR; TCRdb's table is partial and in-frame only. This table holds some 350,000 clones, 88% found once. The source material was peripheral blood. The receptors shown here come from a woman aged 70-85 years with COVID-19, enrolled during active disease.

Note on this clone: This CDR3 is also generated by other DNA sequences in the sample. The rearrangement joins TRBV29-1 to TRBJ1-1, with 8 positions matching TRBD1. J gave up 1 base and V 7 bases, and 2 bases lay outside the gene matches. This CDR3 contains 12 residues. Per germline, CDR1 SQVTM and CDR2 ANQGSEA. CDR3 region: CSAGQGNTEAFF. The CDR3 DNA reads TGCAGCGCCGGACAGGGGAACACTGAAGCTTTCTTT.

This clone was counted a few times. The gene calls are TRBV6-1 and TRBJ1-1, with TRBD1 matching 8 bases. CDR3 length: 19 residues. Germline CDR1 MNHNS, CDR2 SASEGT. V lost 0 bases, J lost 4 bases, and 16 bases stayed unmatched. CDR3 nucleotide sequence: TGTGCCAGCAGTGAAGCTACGGCAGGGGGCCGTCTTTATGGCACTGAAGCTTTCTTT. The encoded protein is CASSEATAGGRLYGTEAFF.

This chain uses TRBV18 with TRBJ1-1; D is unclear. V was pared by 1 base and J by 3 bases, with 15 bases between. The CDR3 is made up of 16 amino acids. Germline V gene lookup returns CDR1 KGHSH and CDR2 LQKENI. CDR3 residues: CASSPRAGTEHTEAFF. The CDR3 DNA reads TGTGCCAGCTCACCACGAGCAGGAACTGAACACACTGAAGCTTTCTTT.

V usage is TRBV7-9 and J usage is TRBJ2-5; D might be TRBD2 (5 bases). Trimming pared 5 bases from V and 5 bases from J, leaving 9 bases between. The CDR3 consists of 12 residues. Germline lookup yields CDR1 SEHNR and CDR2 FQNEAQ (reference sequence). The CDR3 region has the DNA TGTGCCAGCAGCCCACCGGGGGAGACCCAGTACTTC. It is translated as CASSPPGETQYF.

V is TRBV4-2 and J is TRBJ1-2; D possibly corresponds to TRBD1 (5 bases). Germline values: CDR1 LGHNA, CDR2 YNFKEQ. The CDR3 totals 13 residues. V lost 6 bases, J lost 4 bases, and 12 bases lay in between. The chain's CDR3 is CASRGPGIYGYTF. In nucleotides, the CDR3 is TGTGCCAGCAGAGGTCCAGGGATCTATGGCTACACCTTC.

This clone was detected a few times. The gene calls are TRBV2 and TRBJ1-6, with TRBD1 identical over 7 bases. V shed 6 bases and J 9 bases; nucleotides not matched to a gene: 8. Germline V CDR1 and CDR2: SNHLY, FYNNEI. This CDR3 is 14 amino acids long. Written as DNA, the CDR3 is TGTGCCAGCAGCCAGACAGGGCAGGGTTCACCCCTCCACTTT. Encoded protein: CASSQTGQGSPLHF. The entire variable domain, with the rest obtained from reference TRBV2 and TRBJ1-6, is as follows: EPEVTQTPSHQVTQMGQEVILRCVPISNHLYFYWYRQILGQKVEFLVSFYNNEISEKSEIFDDQFSVERPDGSNFTLKIRSTKLEDSAMYFCASSQTGQGSPLHFGNGTRLTVT.

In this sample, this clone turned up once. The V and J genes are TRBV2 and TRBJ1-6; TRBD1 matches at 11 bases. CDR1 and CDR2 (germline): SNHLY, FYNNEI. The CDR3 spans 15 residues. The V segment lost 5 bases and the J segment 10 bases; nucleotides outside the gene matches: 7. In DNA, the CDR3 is TGTGCCAGCAGTTACGGACAGGGGGCGGAATCACCCCTCCACTTT. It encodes CASSYGQGAESPLHF. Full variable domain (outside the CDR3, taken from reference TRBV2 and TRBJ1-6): EPEVTQTPSHQVTQMGQEVILRCVPISNHLYFYWYRQILGQKVEFLVSFYNNEISEKSEIFDDQFSVERPDGSNFTLKIRSTKLEDSAMYFCASSYGQGAESPLHFGNGTRLTVT.

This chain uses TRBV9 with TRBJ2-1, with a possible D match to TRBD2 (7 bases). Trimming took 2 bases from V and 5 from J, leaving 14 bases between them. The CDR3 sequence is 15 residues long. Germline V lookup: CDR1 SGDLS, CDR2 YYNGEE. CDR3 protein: CASSVSGGGHNEQFF. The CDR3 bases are TGTGCCAGCAGCGTTAGTGGCGGGGGCCACAATGAGCAGTTCTTC.

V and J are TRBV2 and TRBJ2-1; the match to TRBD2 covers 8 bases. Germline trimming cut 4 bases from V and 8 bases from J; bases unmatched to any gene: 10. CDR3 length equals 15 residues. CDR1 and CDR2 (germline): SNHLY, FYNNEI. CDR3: CASSGVERGLDEQFF. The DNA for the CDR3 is TGTGCCAGCAGTGGGGTGGAGCGGGGGTTGGATGAGCAGTTCTTC.

The CDR3, as DNA: TGCGCCAGCAGCTTGACAGGGAGTTATAGCAATCAGCCCCAGCATTTT. Translating it yields CASSLTGSYSNQPQHF. The chain carries TRBV5-1 and TRBJ1-5; TRBD1 is a possible D gene (6 bases). Germline values: CDR1 SGHRS, CDR2 YFSETQ. The CDR3 is 16 amino acids. The V and J ends lost 1 base and 0 bases respectively, with 11 bases between them. Full variable domain (remainder filled in from reference TRBV5-1 and TRBJ1-5): KAGVTQTPRYLIKTRGQQVTLSCSPISGHRSVSWYQQTPGQGLQFLFEYFSETQRNKGNFPGRFSGRQFSNSRSEMNVSTLELGDSALYLCASSLTGSYSNQPQHFGDGTRLSIL.

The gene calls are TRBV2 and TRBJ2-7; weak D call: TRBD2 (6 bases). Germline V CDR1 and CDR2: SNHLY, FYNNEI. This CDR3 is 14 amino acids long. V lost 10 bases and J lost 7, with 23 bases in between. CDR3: CATTPLTEGLEQYF. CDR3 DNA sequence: TGTGCCACGACACCCCTGACGGAGGGGTTGGAGCAGTACTTC.

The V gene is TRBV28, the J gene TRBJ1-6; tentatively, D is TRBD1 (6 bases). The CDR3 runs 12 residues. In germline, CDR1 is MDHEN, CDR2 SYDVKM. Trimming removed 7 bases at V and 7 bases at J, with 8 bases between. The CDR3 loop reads CASMRGNSPLHF. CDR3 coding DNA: TGTGCCAGCATGAGGGGGAATTCACCCCTCCACTTT. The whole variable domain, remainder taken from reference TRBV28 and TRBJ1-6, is DVKVTQSSRYLVKRTGEKVFLECVQDMDHENMFWYRQDPGLGLRLIYFSYDVKMKEKGDIPEGYSVSREKKERFSLILESASTNQTSMYLCASMRGNSPLHFGNGTRLTVT.

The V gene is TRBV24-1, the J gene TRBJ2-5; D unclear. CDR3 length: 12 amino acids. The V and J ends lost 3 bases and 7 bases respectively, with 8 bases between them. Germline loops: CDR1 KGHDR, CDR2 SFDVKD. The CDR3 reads CATSDTTGTQYF. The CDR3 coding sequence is TGTGCCACCAGTGATACAACGGGGACCCAGTACTTC.

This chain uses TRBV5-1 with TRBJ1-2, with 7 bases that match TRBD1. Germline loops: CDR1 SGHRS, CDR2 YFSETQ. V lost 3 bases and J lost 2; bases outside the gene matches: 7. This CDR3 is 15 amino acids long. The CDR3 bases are TGCGCCAGCAGCTGGGAAAAGGGACAGAACTATGGCTACACCTTC. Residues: CASSWEKGQNYGYTF.

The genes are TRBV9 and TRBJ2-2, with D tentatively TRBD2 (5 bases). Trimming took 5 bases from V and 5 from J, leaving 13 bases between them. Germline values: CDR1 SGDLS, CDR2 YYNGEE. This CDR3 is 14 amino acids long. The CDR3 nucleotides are TGTGCCAGCAGATCTAGCCCCTTGACCGGGGAGCTGTTTTTT. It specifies CASRSSPLTGELFF.

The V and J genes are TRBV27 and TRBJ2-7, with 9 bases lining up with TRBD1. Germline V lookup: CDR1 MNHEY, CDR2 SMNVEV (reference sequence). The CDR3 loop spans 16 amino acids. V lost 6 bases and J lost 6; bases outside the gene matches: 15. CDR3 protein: CASSPDRGPLSPEQYF. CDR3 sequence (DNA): TGTGCCAGCAGCCCGGACAGGGGCCCTCTGAGTCCCGAGCAGTACTTC.

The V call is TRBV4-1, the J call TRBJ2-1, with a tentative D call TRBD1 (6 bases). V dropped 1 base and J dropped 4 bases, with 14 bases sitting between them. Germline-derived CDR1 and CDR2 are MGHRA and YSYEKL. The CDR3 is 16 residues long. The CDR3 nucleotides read TGCGCCAGCAGCCAAGGGCCACGGGACAAGTACAATGAGCAGTTCTTC. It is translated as CASSQGPRDKYNEQFF.

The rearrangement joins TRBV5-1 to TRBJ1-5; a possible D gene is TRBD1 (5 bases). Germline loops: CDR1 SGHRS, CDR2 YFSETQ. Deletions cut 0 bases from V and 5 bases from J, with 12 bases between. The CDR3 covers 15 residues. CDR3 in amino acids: CASSLGNRWDQPQHF. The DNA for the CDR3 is TGCGCCAGCAGCTTGGGTAACAGGTGGGATCAGCCCCAGCATTTT. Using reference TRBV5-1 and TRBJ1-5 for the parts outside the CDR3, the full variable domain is KAGVTQTPRYLIKTRGQQVTLSCSPISGHRSVSWYQQTPGQGLQFLFEYFSETQRNKGNFPGRFSGRQFSNSRSEMNVSTLELGDSALYLCASSLGNRWDQPQHFGDGTRLSIL.

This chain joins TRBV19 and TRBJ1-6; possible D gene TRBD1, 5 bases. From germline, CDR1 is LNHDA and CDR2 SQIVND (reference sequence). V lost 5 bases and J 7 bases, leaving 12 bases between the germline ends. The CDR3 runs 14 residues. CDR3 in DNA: TGTGCCAGTAGTTATGGCAGGGAAAATTCACCCCTCCACTTT. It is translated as CASSYGRENSPLHF.

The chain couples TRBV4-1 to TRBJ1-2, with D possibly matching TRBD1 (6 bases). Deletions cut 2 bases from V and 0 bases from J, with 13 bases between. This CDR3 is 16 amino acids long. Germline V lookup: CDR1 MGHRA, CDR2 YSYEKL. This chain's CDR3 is CASSQLGGGANYGYTF. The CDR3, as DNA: TGCGCCAGCAGCCAACTTGGGGGCGGAGCTAACTATGGCTACACCTTC.

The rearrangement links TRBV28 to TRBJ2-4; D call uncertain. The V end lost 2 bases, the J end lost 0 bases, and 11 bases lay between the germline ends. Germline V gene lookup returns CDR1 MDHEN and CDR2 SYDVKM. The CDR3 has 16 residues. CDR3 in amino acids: CASSLAENLAKNIQYF. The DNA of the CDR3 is TGTGCCAGCAGTTTAGCAGAAAATCTAGCCAAAAACATTCAGTACTTC.

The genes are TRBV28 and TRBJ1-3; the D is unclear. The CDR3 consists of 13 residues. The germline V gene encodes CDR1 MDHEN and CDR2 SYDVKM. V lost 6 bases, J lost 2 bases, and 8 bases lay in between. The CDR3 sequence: CASRESTGNTIYF. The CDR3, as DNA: TGTGCCAGCAGGGAGTCAACTGGAAACACCATATATTTT. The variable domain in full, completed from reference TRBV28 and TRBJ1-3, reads DVKVTQSSRYLVKRTGEKVFLECVQDMDHENMFWYRQDPGLGLRLIYFSYDVKMKEKGDIPEGYSVSREKKERFSLILESASTNQTSMYLCASRESTGNTIYFGEGSWLTVV.

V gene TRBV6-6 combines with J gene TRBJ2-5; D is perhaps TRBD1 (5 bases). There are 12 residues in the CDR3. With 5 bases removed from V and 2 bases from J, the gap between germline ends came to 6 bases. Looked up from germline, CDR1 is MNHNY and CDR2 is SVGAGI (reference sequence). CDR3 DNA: TGTGCCAGCAGTAAGGGGCAAGAGACCCAGTACTTC. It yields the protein CASSKGQETQYF.

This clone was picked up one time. The CDR3 DNA reads TGTGCCAGCAGCCCGACAGGGCTCTCTGGAAACACCATATATTTT. Protein sequence: CASSPTGLSGNTIYF. This chain uses TRBV7-2 with TRBJ1-3; 7 nucleotides line up with TRBD1. CDR1 SGHTA and CDR2 FQGNSA come from the germline V gene. The CDR3 runs to 15 residues. Trimming cost V 5 bases and J 0 bases; bases outside gene matches: 4.

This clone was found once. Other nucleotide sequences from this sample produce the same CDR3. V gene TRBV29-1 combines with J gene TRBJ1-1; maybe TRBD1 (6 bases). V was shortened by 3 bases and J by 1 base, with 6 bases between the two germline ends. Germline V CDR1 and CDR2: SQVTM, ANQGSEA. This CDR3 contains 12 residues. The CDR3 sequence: CSVDRGNTEAFF. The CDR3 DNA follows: TGCAGCGTTGACAGGGGGAACACTGAAGCTTTCTTT. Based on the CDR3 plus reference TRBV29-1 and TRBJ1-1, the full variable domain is SAVISQKPSRDICQRGTSLTIQCQVDSQVTMMFWYRQQPGQSLTLIATANQGSEATYESGFVIDKFPISRPNLTFSTLTVSNMSPEDSSIYLCSVDRGNTEAFFGQGTRLTVV.

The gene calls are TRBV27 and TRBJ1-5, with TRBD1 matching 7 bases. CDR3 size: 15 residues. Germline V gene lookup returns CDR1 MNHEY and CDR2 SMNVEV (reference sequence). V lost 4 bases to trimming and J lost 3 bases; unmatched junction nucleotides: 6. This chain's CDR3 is CASSSLQGYNQPQHF. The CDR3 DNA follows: TGTGCCAGCAGTTCGCTACAGGGGTACAATCAGCCCCAGCATTTT.

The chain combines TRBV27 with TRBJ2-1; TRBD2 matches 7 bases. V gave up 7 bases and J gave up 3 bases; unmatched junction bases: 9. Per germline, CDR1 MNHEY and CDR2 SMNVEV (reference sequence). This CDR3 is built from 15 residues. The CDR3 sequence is CASNGMRGSYNEQFF. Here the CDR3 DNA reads TGTGCCAGCAACGGTATGCGGGGGAGCTACAATGAGCAGTTCTTC.

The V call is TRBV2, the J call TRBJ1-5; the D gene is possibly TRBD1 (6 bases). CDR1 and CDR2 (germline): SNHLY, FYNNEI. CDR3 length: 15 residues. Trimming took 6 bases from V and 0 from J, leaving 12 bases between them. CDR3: CASSLNRDSNQPQHF. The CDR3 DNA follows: TGTGCCAGCAGCCTGAACAGGGATAGCAATCAGCCCCAGCATTTT. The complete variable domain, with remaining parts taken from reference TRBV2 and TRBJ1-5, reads EPEVTQTPSHQVTQMGQEVILRCVPISNHLYFYWYRQILGQKVEFLVSFYNNEISEKSEIFDDQFSVERPDGSNFTLKIRSTKLEDSAMYFCASSLNRDSNQPQHFGDGTRLSIL.

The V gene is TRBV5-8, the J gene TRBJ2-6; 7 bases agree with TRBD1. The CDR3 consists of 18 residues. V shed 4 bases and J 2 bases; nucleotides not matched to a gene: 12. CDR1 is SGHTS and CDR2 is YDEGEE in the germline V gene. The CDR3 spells CASSASDRVHAGANVLTF. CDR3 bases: TGTGCCAGCAGCGCTAGTGACAGGGTTCATGCTGGGGCCAACGTCCTGACTTTC.

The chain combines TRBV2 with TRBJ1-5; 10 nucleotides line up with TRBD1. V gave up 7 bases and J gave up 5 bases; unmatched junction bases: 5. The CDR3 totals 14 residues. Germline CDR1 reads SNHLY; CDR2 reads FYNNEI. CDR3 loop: CASTWDRGDQPQHF. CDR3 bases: TGTGCCAGCACCTGGGACAGGGGTGATCAGCCCCAGCATTTT.

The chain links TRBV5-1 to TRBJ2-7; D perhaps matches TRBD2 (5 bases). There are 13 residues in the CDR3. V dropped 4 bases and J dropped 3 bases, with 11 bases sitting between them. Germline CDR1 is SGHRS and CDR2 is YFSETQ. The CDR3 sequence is CASSNPGNYEQYF. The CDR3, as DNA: TGCGCCAGCAGCAATCCGGGAAACTACGAGCAGTACTTC.

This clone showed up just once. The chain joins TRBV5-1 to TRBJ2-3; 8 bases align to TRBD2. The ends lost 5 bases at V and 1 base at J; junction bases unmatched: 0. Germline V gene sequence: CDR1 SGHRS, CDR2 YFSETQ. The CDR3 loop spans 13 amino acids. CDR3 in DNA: TGCGCCAGCAGTAGCGGGGGCACAGATACGCAGTATTTT. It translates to CASSSGGTDTQYF.